This T cell receptor (beta chain) is drawn from a study of cytomegalovirus exposure and HLA in healthy donors. Overall study results and limits: The dataset shows that most TCR sequences were rare, while some public TCRs occurred in many donors. Cytomegalovirus status was reportedly diagnosed by the classifier with high sensitivity and specificity. CMV antigen specificity was confirmed in vitro for a few CMV-associated chains. Cytomegalovirus association was listed for approximately 160 TCR beta chains.

Assay: immunoSEQ multiplex PCR; the TCRdb copy retains only in-frame clones and omits some. The table lists about 130,000 clones, around nine tenths of them singletons. Germline lookup yields CDR1 MDHEN and CDR2 SYDVKM. J gave up 3 bases and V 7 bases, and 7 bases lay outside the gene matches. This CDR3 has 14 amino acids. As concerns this clone: The antigen remains unidentified.

The source material was PBMCs. The sequence was obtained from a man under 40 in good health and CMV-seronegative. V and J are TRBV28 and TRBJ2-3; TRBD2 agrees at 7 bases. This chain's CDR3 is CASKGGSVTDTQYF. The CDR3 DNA reads TGTGCCAGCAAGGGAGGGTCTGTAACAGATACGCAGTATTTT.